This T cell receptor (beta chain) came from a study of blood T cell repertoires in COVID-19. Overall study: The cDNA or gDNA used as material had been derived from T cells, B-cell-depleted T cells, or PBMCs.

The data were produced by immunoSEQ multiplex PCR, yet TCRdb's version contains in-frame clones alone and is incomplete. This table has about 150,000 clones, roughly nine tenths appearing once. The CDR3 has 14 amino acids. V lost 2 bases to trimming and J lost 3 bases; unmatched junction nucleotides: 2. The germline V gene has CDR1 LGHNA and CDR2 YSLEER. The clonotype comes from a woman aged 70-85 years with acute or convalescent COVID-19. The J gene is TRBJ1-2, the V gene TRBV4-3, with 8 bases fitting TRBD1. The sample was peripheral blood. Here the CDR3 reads CASSQQGADYGYTF. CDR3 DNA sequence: TGCGCCAGCAGCCAACAGGGGGCTGACTATGGCTACACCTTC.